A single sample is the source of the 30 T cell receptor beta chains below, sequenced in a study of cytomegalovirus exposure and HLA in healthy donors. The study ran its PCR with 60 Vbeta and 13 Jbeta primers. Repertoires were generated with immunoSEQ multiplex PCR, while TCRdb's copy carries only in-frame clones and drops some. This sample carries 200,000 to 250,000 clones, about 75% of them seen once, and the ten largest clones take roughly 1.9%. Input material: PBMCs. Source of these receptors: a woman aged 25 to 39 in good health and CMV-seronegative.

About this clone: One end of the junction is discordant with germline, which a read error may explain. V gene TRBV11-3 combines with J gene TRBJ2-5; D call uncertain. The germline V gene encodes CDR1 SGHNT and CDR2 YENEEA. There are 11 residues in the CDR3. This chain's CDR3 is CASSRQETQHF. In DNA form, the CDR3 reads TGTGCCAGCAGCAGACAAGAGACCCAGCACTTC. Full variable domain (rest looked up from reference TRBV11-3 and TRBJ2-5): EAGVVQSPRYKIIEKKQPVAFWCNPISGHNTLYWYLQNLGQGPELLIRYENEEAVDDSQLPKDRFSAERLKGVDSTLKIQPAELGDSAVYLCASSRQETQHFGPGTRLLVL.

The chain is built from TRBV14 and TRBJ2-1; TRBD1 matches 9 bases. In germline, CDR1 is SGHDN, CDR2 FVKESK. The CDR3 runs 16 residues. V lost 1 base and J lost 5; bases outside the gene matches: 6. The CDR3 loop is CASSQVGTGKHNEQFF. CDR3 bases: TGTGCCAGCAGCCAAGTTGGGACAGGGAAACACAATGAGCAGTTCTTC.

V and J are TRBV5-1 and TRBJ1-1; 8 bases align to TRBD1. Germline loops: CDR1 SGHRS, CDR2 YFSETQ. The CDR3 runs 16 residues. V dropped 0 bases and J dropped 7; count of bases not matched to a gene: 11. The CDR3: CASSLGVDYRGDEAFF. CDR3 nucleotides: TGCGCCAGCAGCTTGGGGGTTGATTACAGGGGGGATGAAGCTTTCTTT.

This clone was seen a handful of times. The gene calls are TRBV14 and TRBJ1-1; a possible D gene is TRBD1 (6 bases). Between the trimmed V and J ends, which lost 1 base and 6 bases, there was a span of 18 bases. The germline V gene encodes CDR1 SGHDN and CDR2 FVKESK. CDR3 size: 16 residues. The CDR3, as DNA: TGTGCCAGCAGCCAAGGACGTGGGCAGGGGAGCGCTGAAGCTTTCTTT. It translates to CASSQGRGQGSAEAFF.

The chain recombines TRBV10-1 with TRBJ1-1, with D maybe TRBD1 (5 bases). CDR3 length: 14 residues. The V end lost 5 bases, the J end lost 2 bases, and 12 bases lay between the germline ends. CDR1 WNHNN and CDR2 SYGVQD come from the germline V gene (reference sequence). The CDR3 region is CASSPQGLNTEAFF. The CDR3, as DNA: TGCGCCAGCAGTCCCCAGGGCCTTAACACTGAAGCTTTCTTT.

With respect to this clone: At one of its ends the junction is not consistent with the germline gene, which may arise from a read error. The CDR3 here is CSSSPGTSRLDEQYF. The CDR3 bases are TGTTCCAGCAGCCCCGGGACTAGCAGACTAGACGAGCAGTACTTC. The chain is built from TRBV7-9 and TRBJ2-7, with TRBD2 matching over 9 bases. There are 15 residues in the CDR3. Germline-derived CDR1 and CDR2 are SEHNR and FQNEAQ (reference sequence).

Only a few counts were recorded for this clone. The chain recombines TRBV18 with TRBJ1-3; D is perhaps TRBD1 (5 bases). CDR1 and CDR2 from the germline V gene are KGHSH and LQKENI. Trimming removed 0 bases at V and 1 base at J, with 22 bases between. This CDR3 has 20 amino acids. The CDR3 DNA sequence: TGTGCCAGCTCACCACCGAGGACACCGGGCGACGGCGCTTCTGGAAACACCATATATTTT. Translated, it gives CASSPPRTPGDGASGNTIYF.

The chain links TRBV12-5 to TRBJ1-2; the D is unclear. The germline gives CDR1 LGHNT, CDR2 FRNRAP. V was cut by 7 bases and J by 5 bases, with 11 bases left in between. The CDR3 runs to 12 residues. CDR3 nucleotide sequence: TGTGCTAGTGACCAGGCGGGGTATGGCTACACCTTC. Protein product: CASDQAGYGYTF.

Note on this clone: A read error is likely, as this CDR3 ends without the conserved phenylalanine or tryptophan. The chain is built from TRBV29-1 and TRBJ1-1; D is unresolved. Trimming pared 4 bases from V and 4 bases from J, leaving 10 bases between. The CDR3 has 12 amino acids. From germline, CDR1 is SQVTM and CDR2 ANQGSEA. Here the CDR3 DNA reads TGCAGCGTTGCCCCGAGGAGCACTGAAGCTTTCTTG. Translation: CSVAPRSTEAFL.

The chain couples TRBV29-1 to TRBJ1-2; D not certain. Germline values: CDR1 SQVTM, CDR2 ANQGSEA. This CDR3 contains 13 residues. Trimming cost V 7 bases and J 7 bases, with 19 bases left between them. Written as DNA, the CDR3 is TGCAGCGATACAGAGCATTTGGGCCTTGGCTACACCTTC. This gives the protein CSDTEHLGLGYTF.

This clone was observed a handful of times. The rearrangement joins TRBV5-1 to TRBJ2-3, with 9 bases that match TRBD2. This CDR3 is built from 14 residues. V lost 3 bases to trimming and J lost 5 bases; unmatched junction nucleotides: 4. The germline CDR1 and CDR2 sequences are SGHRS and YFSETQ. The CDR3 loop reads CASSWAGGQDTQYF. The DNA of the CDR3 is TGCGCCAGCAGCTGGGCGGGGGGGCAAGATACGCAGTATTTT. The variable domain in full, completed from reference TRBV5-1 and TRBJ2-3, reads KAGVTQTPRYLIKTRGQQVTLSCSPISGHRSVSWYQQTPGQGLQFLFEYFSETQRNKGNFPGRFSGRQFSNSRSEMNVSTLELGDSALYLCASSWAGGQDTQYFGPGTRLTVL.

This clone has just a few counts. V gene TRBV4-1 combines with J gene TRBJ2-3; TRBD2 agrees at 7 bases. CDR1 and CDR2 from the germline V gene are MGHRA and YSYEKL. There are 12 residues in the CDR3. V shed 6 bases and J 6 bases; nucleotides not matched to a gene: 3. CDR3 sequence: CASRGLSDTQYF. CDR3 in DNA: TGCGCCAGCAGGGGACTATCCGATACGCAGTATTTT.

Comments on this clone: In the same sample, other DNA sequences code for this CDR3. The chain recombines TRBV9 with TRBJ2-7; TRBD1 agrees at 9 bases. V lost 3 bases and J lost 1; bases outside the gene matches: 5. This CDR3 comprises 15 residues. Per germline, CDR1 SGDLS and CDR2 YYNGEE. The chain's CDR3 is CASSAGTGTSYEQYF. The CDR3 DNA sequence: TGTGCCAGCAGCGCCGGGACAGGGACATCCTACGAGCAGTACTTC.

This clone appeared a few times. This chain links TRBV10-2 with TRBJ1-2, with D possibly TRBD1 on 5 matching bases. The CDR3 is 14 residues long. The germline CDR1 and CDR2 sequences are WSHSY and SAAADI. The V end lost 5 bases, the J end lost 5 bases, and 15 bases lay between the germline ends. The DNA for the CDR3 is TGCGCCAGCAGTTATCAGGGTTTGGGGTATGGCTACACCTTC. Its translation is CASSYQGLGYGYTF.

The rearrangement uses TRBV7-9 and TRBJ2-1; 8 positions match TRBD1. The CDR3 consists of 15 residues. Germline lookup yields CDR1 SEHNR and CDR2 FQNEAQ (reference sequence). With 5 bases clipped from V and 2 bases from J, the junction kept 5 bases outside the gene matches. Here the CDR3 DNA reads TGTGCCAGCAGCCCGACAGGGGCTACCTACAATGAGCAGTTCTTC. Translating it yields CASSPTGATYNEQFF.

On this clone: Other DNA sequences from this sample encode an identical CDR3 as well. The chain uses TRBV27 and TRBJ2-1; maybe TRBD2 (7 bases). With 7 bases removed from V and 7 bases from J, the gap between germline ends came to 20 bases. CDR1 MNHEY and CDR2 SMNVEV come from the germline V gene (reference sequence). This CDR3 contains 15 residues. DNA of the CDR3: TGTGCCAGCATGACGACGGGGGGCGTGGGGAATGAGCAGTTCTTC. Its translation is CASMTTGGVGNEQFF.

CDR3 sequence reads: CASRLYGGRTGELFF. The CDR3, as DNA: TGTGCCAGCAGGTTATACGGCGGGAGAACCGGGGAGCTGTTTTTT. V is TRBV6-1 and J is TRBJ2-2, with 7 positions matching TRBD2. This CDR3 is built from 15 residues. V lost 6 bases, J lost 5 bases, and 9 bases stayed unmatched. Germline loops: CDR1 MNHNS, CDR2 SASEGT.

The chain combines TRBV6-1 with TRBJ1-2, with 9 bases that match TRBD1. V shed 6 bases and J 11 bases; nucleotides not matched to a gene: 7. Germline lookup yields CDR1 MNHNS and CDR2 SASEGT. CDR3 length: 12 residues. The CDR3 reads CASRGQGKKYTF. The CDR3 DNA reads TGTGCCAGCAGAGGACAGGGGAAAAAGTACACCTTC.

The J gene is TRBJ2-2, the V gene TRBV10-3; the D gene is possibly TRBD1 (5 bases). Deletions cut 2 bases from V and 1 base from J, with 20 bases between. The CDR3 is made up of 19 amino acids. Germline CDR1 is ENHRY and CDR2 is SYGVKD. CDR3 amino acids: CAISEITDSPLLNTGELFF. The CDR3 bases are TGTGCCATCAGTGAGATTACTGACAGCCCTCTTTTGAACACCGGGGAGCTGTTTTTT.

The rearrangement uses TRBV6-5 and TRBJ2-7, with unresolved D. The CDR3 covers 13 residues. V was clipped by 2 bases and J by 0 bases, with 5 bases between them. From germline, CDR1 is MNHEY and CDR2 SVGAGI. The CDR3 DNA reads TGTGCCAGCAGTTACAGCTCCTCCTACGAGCAGTACTTC. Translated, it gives CASSYSSSYEQYF.

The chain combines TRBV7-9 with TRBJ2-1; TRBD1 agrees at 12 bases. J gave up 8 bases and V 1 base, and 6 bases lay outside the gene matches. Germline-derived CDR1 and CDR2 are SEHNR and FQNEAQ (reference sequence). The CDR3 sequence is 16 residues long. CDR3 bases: TGTGCCAGCAGCTTAGGCGGGACAGGGGGCTCTCATGAGCAGTTCTTC. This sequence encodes CASSLGGTGGSHEQFF.

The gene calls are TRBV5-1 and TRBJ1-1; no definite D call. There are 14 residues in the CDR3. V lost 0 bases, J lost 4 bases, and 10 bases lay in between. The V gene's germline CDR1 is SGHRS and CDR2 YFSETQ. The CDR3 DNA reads TGCGCCAGCAGCTTGGACAGCCAGGTCACTGAAGCTTTCTTT. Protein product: CASSLDSQVTEAFF. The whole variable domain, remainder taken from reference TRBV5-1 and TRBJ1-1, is KAGVTQTPRYLIKTRGQQVTLSCSPISGHRSVSWYQQTPGQGLQFLFEYFSETQRNKGNFPGRFSGRQFSNSRSEMNVSTLELGDSALYLCASSLDSQVTEAFFGQGTRLTVV.

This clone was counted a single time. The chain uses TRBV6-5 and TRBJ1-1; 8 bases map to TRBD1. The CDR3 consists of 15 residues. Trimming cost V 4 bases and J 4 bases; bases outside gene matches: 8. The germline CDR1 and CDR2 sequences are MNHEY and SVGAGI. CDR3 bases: TGTGCCAGCAGTTTCCAGGGGGCCGAGGGCACTGAAGCTTTCTTT. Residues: CASSFQGAEGTEAFF.

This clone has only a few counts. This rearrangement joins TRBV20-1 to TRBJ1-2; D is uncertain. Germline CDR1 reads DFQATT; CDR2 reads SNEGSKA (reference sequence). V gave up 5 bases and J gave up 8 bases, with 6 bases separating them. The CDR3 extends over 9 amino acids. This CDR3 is CSAVQGYTF. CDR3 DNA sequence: TGCAGTGCTGTTCAGGGCTACACCTTC.

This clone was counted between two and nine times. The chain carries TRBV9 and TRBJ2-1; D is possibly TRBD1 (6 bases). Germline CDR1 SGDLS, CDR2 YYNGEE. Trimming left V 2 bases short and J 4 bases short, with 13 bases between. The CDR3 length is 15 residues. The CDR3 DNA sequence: TGTGCCAGCAGCGTGGGATCCGGACAGTACAATGAGCAGTTCTTC. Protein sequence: CASSVGSGQYNEQFF.

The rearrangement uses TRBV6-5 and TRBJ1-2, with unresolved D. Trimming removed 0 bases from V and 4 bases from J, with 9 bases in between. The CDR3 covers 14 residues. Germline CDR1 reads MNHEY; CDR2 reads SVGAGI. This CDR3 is CASSYSGSPYGYTF. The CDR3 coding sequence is TGTGCCAGCAGTTACTCTGGCAGTCCCTATGGCTACACCTTC.

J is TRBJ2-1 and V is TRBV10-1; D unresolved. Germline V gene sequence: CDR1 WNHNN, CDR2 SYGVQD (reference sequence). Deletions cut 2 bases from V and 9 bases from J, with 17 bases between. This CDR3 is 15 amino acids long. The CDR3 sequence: CASSEGSPRNIEQFF. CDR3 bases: TGCGCCAGCAGTGAGGGCAGTCCTAGAAACATTGAGCAGTTCTTC.

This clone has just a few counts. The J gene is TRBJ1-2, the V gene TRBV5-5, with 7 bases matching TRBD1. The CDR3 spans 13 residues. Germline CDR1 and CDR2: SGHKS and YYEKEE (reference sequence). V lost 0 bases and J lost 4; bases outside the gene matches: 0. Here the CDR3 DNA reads TGTGCCAGCAGCTTGGCAGGGGGCTATGGCTACACCTTC. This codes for CASSLAGGYGYTF.

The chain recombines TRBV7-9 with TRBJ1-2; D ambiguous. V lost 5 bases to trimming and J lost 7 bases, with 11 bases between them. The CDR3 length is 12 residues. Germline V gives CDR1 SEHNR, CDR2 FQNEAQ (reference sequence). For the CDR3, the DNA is TGTGCCAGCAGCCGAGGGAAGGGTGGCTACACCTTC. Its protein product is CASSRGKGGYTF.

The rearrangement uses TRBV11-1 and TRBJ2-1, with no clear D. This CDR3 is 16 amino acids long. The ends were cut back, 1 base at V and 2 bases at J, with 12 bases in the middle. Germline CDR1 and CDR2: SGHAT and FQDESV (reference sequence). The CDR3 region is CASSLGMSATYNEQFF. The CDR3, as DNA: TGTGCCAGCAGCTTAGGTATGAGTGCCACCTACAATGAGCAGTTCTTC.